The entry that follows covers one TCR beta chain sequence. Its target is unknown. The CDR3 has 15 residues. The germline gives CDR1 MGHDK, CDR2 SYGVNS. V gave up 4 bases and J gave up 2 bases; unmatched junction bases: 2. The sample belongs to a study of PD-L1 blockade in urothelial cancer. About the research overall: Most patients, twenty-five of 29, were males with bladder-origin cancer. Previous chemotherapy exposure amounted to 0 to 3 regimens for patients. Study-wide results and limits: Below-median pretreatment blood TCR clonality predicted better survival.

As for time point: pretreatment peripheral blood. Sample numbers ranged from 1 to 8 per patient, encompassing pretreatment and on-treatment collections. Produced via immunoSEQ multiplex PCR; TCRdb's table is partial and in-frame only. The table includes tens of thousands of clones, 80% detected once. The rearrangement uses TRBV25-1 and TRBJ2-3; 11 positions match TRBD2. The receptor was derived from a man aged 55 to 70 with urothelial cancer. This sample comprised PBMCs, obtained around atezolizumab (anti-PD-L1) treatment. This CDR3 reads CASSVTSGITDTQYF. In DNA, the CDR3 is TGTGCCAGCAGTGTGACTAGCGGGATCACAGATACGCAGTATTTT.